Described below is a single T cell receptor beta chain sequence and its context. This CDR3 is built from 13 residues. V dropped 5 bases and J dropped 6 bases, with 13 bases sitting between them. Germline-derived CDR1 and CDR2 are SEHNR and FQNEAQ (reference sequence). The data were taken from a study of cytomegalovirus exposure and HLA in healthy donors. PCR used 60 Vbeta primers and 13 Jbeta primers. The protocol was immunoSEQ multiplex PCR, while the TCRdb copy is restricted to in-frame clones and leaves out a portion. This sample has fewer than 200,000 clones; approximately 90% occur once, and the top ten carry around 0.93%.

The genes are TRBV7-9 and TRBJ1-2, with D tentatively TRBD1 (6 bases). This receptor was obtained from a woman aged 25 to 39 in good health and CMV-seronegative. The sequenced material came from PBMCs. The CDR3 sequence is CASSPGAGDGYTF. The CDR3 DNA reads TGTGCCAGCAGCCCAGGGGCAGGGGATGGCTACACCTTC.